The 18 T cell receptor beta chains given below trace back to one sample, sequenced in a study of shared clonotypes between healthy human individuals. The repertoire was sequenced with immunoSEQ multiplex PCR; TCRdb's copy has only in-frame clones and lacks some. This table holds roughly 2,000,000 clones, about 94% found once. CD45RO-negative, CCR7-positively selected cells formed the naive CD8 fraction, excluding terminally differentiated effector memory CD45RA+ cells. Sequenced sample: naive CD8+ T cells from PBMCs. Receptors were obtained from a man aged 18 to 35 in good health. Some clones in this sample may be carry-over from other donors' samples.

The V call is TRBV27, the J call TRBJ2-7, with 10 bases fitting TRBD1. The trim removed 8 bases at V and 2 bases at J, leaving 6 bases unmatched. The CDR3 runs to 14 residues. Germline loops: CDR1 MNHEY, CDR2 SMNVEV (reference sequence). CDR3 sequence: CASGGQGLTYEQYF. CDR3 nucleotides: TGTGCCAGCGGGGGACAGGGGCTAACCTACGAGCAGTACTTC.

The CDR3 DNA reads as TGTGCCAGCAGTTTGACAGTTGCCCCCAATCAGCCCCAGCATTTT. Translating gives CASSLTVAPNQPQHF. The chain carries TRBV27 and TRBJ1-5, with D possibly TRBD1 on 5 matching bases. Trimming stripped 3 bases from V and 3 bases from J, with 12 bases between. The germline CDR1 and CDR2 sequences are MNHEY and SMNVEV (reference sequence). CDR3 length: 15 amino acids.

V and J are TRBV7-9 and TRBJ2-5; no reliable D call. Trimming removed 0 bases from V and 3 bases from J, with 11 bases in between. Germline-derived CDR1 and CDR2 are SEHNR and FQNEAQ (reference sequence). This CDR3 has 15 residues. The CDR3 loop reads CASSLADITKETQYF. The CDR3 DNA follows: TGTGCCAGCAGCTTAGCAGACATAACCAAAGAGACCCAGTACTTC.

This chain joins TRBV30 and TRBJ1-5; the D is unclear. The germline CDR1 and CDR2 sequences are GTSNPN and SVGIG (reference sequence). Between the trimmed V and J ends, which lost 1 base and 3 bases, there was a span of 4 bases. The CDR3 has 12 residues. The CDR3 coding sequence is TGTGCCTGGAGTGCTTACAATCAGCCCCAGCATTTT. Translated, it gives CAWSAYNQPQHF.

The chain links TRBV6-6 to TRBJ2-5; the match to TRBD2 covers 14 bases. V dropped 4 bases and J dropped 6; count of bases not matched to a gene: 7. The CDR3 consists of 16 residues. CDR1 MNHNY and CDR2 SVGAGI come from the germline V gene (reference sequence). CDR3 nucleotides: TGTGCCAGCAGTTCGTCGGGACTAGCGGGAGAAAAGACCCAGTACTTC. Translation: CASSSSGLAGEKTQYF.

The V call is TRBV28, the J call TRBJ1-4; unclear D gene. Trimming removed 5 bases at V and 0 bases at J, with 10 bases between. The CDR3 covers 15 residues. Germline CDR1 and CDR2: MDHEN and SYDVKM. The CDR3 DNA is TGTGCCAGCAGTCCCGGACGAGCAACTAATGAAAAACTGTTTTTT. Encoded protein: CASSPGRATNEKLFF.

The V call is TRBV6-4, the J call TRBJ2-3; no firm D call. CDR1 and CDR2 from the germline V gene are MRHNA and SNTAGT. V lost 9 bases and J lost 2, with 15 bases in between. The CDR3 length is 14 residues. CDR3 nucleotide sequence: TGTGCCAGTTCCATGCTTCCTTACACAGATACGCAGTATTTT. Translating gives CASSMLPYTDTQYF.

This sequence joins TRBV6-1 and TRBJ2-7; perhaps TRBD2 as D (6 bases). Germline CDR1 MNHNS, CDR2 SASEGT. The CDR3 spans 15 residues. V was pared by 1 base and J by 3 bases, with 13 bases between. The CDR3 protein is CASSEEGLRIYEQYF. CDR3 nucleotide sequence: TGTGCCAGCAGTGAAGAGGGACTGCGTATCTACGAGCAGTACTTC.

V and J are TRBV7-2 and TRBJ1-1, with D possibly being TRBD1 (6 bases). This CDR3 region has 13 residues. Germline values: CDR1 SGHTA, CDR2 FQGNSA. Trimming left V 4 bases short and J 1 base short, with 7 bases between. For the CDR3, the DNA is TGTGCCAGCAGCTCGGACAGGAACACTGAAGCTTTCTTT. Amino acids: CASSSDRNTEAFF.

The chain uses TRBV27 and TRBJ2-7, with D possibly being TRBD2 (7 bases). V lost 7 bases and J lost 0, with 16 bases in between. Germline V gives CDR1 MNHEY, CDR2 SMNVEV (reference sequence). The CDR3 spans 15 residues. CDR3 DNA: TGTGCCAGCACCGCTAGGGGGGGGAGCTCCTACGAGCAGTACTTC. This encodes CASTARGGSSYEQYF.

Notes on this clone: The same CDR3 also results from other DNA sequences found in this sample. The rearrangement links TRBV2 to TRBJ2-7, with D perhaps matching TRBD2 (6 bases). CDR1 and CDR2 (germline): SNHLY, FYNNEI. The CDR3 contains 13 residues. Trimming shortened V by 3 bases and J by 2 bases, and 8 bases separated the two germline ends. The CDR3 spells CASSDPGAYEQYF. The CDR3 DNA sequence: TGTGCCAGCAGTGACCCGGGGGCCTACGAGCAGTACTTC.

The chain uses TRBV27 and TRBJ2-3, with a tentative D call TRBD2 (6 bases). The germline V and J ends were trimmed by 3 bases and 1 base, with 11 bases remaining between them. CDR3 size: 15 residues. Germline values: CDR1 MNHEY, CDR2 SMNVEV (reference sequence). Written as DNA, the CDR3 is TGTGCCAGCAGTTTGGCGGGGTGGCGCACAGATACGCAGTATTTT. The encoded protein is CASSLAGWRTDTQYF.

The chain joins TRBV9 to TRBJ2-1, with D hard to call. Deletions cut 4 bases from V and 4 bases from J, with 12 bases between. The germline gives CDR1 SGDLS, CDR2 YYNGEE. CDR3 length: 14 amino acids. The CDR3 spells CASSPRTSYNEQFF. The CDR3 nucleotides are TGTGCCAGCAGCCCTCGGACCTCGTACAATGAGCAGTTCTTC. The full variable domain, rest sourced from reference TRBV9 and TRBJ2-1, is DSGVTQTPKHLITATGQRVTLRCSPRSGDLSVYWYQQSLDQGLQFLIQYYNGEERAKGNILERFSAQQFPDLHSELNLSSLELGDSALYFCASSPRTSYNEQFFGPGTRLTVL.

This clone appeared a single time. The V and J genes are TRBV11-2 and TRBJ2-1; a possible D gene is TRBD2 (6 bases). V was clipped by 6 bases and J by 3 bases, with 15 bases between them. The CDR3 is made up of 15 amino acids. The germline gives CDR1 SGHAT, CDR2 FQNNGV. The CDR3 DNA sequence: TGTGCCAGCAGTCCGCCGGGACTTTACTACAATGAGCAGTTCTTC. Its translation: CASSPPGLYYNEQFF.

V gene TRBV7-7 combines with J gene TRBJ1-1; weak D call: TRBD1 (5 bases). Germline V CDR1 and CDR2: SSHAT, FNYEAQ (reference sequence). This CDR3 is 15 amino acids long. Trimming pared 5 bases from V and 4 bases from J, leaving 17 bases between. This CDR3 is CASSINRSTGTEAFF. In nucleotides, the CDR3 is TGTGCCAGCAGCATCAACAGGTCAACGGGCACTGAAGCTTTCTTT. The variable domain in full, completed from reference TRBV7-7 and TRBJ1-1, reads GAGVSQSPRYKVTKRGQDVTLRCDPISSHATLYWYQQALGQGPEFLTYFNYEAQPDKSGLPSDRFSAERPEGSISTLTIQRTEQRDSAMYRCASSINRSTGTEAFFGQGTRLTVV.

This clone was detected only once. The rearrangement joins TRBV6-1 to TRBJ2-3; D not certain. Germline-derived CDR1 and CDR2 are MNHNS and SASEGT. The CDR3 has 13 residues. Trimming shortened V by 6 bases and J by 4 bases, and 11 bases separated the two germline ends. CDR3 sequence (DNA): TGTGCCAGCAGCATGGGCCGGCCAGATACGCAGTATTTT. This sequence encodes CASSMGRPDTQYF.

V and J are TRBV5-1 and TRBJ1-1; D is uncertain. With 3 bases removed from V and 1 base from J, the gap between germline ends came to 16 bases. CDR3 length: 16 amino acids. CDR1 and CDR2 from the germline V gene are SGHRS and YFSETQ. The CDR3 here is CASSSAVGRSNTEAFF. DNA of the CDR3: TGCGCCAGCAGCTCCGCCGTAGGCAGGTCGAACACTGAAGCTTTCTTT.

This chain uses TRBV4-1 with TRBJ1-5; D gene ambiguous. The CDR3 extends over 13 amino acids. Between the trimmed V and J ends, which lost 3 bases and 4 bases, there was a span of 7 bases. Germline CDR1 and CDR2: MGHRA and YSYEKL. CDR3 nucleotides: TGCGCCAGCAGCCATGAGCGTAATCAGCCCCAGCATTTT. Translation gives CASSHERNQPQHF.